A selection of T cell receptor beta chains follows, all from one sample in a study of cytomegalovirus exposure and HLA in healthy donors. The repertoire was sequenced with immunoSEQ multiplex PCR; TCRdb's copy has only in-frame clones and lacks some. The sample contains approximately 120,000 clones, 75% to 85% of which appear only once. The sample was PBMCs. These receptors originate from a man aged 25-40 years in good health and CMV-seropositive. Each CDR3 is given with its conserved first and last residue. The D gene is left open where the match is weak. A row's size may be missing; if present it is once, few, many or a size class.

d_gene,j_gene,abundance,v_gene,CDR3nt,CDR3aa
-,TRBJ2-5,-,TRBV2,TGTGCCAGCTCTCAAGAGACCCAGTACTTC,CASSQETQYF
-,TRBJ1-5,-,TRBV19,TGTGCCAGTAGTATCTACAGGATCAATTACAATCAGCCCCAGCATTTT,CASSIYRINYNQPQHF
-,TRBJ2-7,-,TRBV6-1,TGTGCCAGCAGTGAGTCTGCGAGCTACGAGCAGTACTTC,CASSESASYEQYF
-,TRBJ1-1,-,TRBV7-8,TGTGCCAGCAGCACCCTCTGGCGGGGGGCCTCAGTGAGCGCTTTCTTT,CASSTLWRGASVSAFF
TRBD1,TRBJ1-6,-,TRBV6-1,TGTGCCAGCAGTGAGGAGACAGGGGGTAATTCACCCCTCCACTTT,CASSEETGGNSPLHF
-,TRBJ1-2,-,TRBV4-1,TGCGCCAGCAGCGCCCGGGACTCTAGCCAGGGCTACACCTTC,CASSARDSSQGYTF
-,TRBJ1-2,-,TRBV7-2,TGTGCCAGCAGCTTAGCCGTCGGAGGGAGTGGCTACACCTTC,CASSLAVGGSGYTF
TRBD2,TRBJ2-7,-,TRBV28,TGTGCCAGCAGGCTAGCGGGGGGGCACGAGCAGTACTTC,CASRLAGGHEQYF
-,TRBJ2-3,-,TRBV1,TGCACCAGCAGCCTAGCGCCCGGGTTAAAGAGCGGGGTCGCAGATACGCAGTATTTT,CTSSLAPGLKSGVADTQYF
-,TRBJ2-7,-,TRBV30,TGTGCCTGGAGTGTTAGGGGGGGTTACGAGCAGTACTTC,CAWSVRGGYEQYF
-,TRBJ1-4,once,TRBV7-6,TGTGCCAGCAGCCTAGGACAGTTTAATGAAAAACTGTTTTTT,CASSLGQFNEKLFF
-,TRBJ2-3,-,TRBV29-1,TGCAGCGAATCGGACAAGGAGACAGATACGCAGTATTTT,CSESDKETDTQYF
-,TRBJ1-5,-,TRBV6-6,TGTGCCAGCAGTCTAGACGGCAATCAGCCCCAGCATTTT,CASSLDGNQPQHF
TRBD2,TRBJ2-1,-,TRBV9,TGTGCCAGCACCCCGGGGGGGCGGGGGGGGTACAATGAGCAGTTCTTC,CASTPGGRGGYNEQFF
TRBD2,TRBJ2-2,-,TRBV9,TGTGCCAGCAGCGGGGGACTAGCGGGAAGTAACACCGGGGAGCTGTTTTTT,CASSGGLAGSNTGELFF
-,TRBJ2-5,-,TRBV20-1,TGCAGTGCTAGCCTGGAGACCCAGTACTTC,CSASLETQYF
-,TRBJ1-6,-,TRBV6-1,TGTGCCAGCAGTGACCTCGACAGGTCTAATTCACCCCTCCACTTT,CASSDLDRSNSPLHF
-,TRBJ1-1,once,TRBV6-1,TGTGCCAGCAGCCCCGGGGGGGTCACTGAAGCTTTCTTT,CASSPGGVTEAFF
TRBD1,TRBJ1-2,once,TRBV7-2,TGTGCCAGCAGCTTAGTGGGTGGGACAGGGGGCTTTGGCTACACCTTC,CASSLVGGTGGFGYTF
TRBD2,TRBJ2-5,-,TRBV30,TGTGCCTGGAGTTCTGCTAGCGGGGGCGAAGAGACCCAGTACTTC,CAWSSASGGEETQYF
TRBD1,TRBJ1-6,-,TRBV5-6,TGTGCCAGCAGCTTAACAGGGGGCTCTTCACCCCTCCACTTT,CASSLTGGSSPLHF
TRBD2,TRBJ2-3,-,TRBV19,TGTGCCAGTAGTGGGTCGGGGGGGTCCCCCCCAGATACGCAGTATTTT,CASSGSGGSPPDTQYF
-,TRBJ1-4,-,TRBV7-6,TGTGCCAGCAGCGACGTTGTACTGGGGAGCCGGGGGGAAAAACTGTTTTTT,CASSDVVLGSRGEKLFF
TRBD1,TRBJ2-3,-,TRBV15,TGTGCCACCAGAAGTTATACAGGGGCCACCCTATTTTCCACAGATACGCAGTATTTT,CATRSYTGATLFSTDTQYF
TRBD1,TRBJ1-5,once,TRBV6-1,TGTGCCAGCACCGGACAGGTTTGGAGCAATCAGCCCCAGCATTTT,CASTGQVWSNQPQHF
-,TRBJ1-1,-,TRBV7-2,TGTGCCAGCAGCGAACGCCCGCGGGACACTGAAGCTTTCTTT,CASSERPRDTEAFF
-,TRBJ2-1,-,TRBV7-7,TGTGCCAGCAGCTTAATTTATGATACGGGGGAGCAGTTCTTC,CASSLIYDTGEQFF
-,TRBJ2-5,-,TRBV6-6,TGTGCCAGCAGTTATAGGAGGGCTCAGACCCAGTACTTC,CASSYRRAQTQYF
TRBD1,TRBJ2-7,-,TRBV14,TGTGCCAGCAGCCGGCAACCGGGACAGGGAACTTACGAGCAGTACTTC,CASSRQPGQGTYEQYF
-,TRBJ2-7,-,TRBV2,TGTGCCAGCAGTGGGAGTCTAGAGCAGTACTTC,CASSGSLEQYF
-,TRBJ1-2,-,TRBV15,TGTGCCACCAGCAGAGGGAGGTTGGCTTTAAGCTTC,CATSRGRLALSF
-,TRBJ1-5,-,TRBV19,TGTGCCAGTAGTTTTGAGGGATCAGGAAATCAGCCCCAGCATTTT,CASSFEGSGNQPQHF
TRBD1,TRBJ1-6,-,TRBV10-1,TGCGCCAGCAGCCTGGGACAGAATAATTCACCCCTCCACTTT,CASSLGQNNSPLHF
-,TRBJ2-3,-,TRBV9,TGTGCCAGCAGCGTGGGGACATACGAGGGAGATACGCAGTATTTT,CASSVGTYEGDTQYF
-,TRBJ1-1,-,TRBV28,TGTGCCAGCGTCTCGAACACTGAAGCTTTCTTT,CASVSNTEAFF
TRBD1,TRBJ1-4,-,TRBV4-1,TGCGCCAGCAGCCATCGGCCGGGACAGGGGGCAATTTGGGAAAAACTGTTTTTT,CASSHRPGQGAIWEKLFF
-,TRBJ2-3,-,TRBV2,TGTGCCAGCAGTGAAAGGACTAACACAGATACGCAGTATTTT,CASSERTNTDTQYF
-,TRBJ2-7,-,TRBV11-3,TGTGCCAGCAGCCTCGGAGACAGTTCCTACGAGCAGTACTTC,CASSLGDSSYEQYF
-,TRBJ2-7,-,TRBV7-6,TGTGCCAGCAGCTTAGGGAACTCGGGAGAGCAGTACTTC,CASSLGNSGEQYF
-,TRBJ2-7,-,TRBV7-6,TGTGCCAGCAGCGTTACAGGGACCTACGAGCAGTACTTC,CASSVTGTYEQYF
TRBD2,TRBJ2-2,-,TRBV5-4,TGTGCCAGCAGCCTAGACGGACTAGCGGGGGGGCCTGATACCGGGGAGCTGTTTTTT,CASSLDGLAGGPDTGELFF
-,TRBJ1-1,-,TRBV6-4,TGTGCCAGCAGTGACAGGGGATCCACTGAAGCTTTCTTT,CASSDRGSTEAFF
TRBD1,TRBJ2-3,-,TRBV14,TGTGCCAGCAGCCAAGAACTATTACAGGGGAGCGGCACAGATACGCAGTATTTT,CASSQELLQGSGTDTQYF
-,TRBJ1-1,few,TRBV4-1,TGCGCCAGCAGCCAAGGTCATGGGGGGAGCACTGAAGCTTTCTTT,CASSQGHGGSTEAFF
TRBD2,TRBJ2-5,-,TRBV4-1,TGCGCCAGCAGCCAAGTCCTCCAGCGGGGGGGCCGCGAGACCCAGTACTTC,CASSQVLQRGGRETQYF
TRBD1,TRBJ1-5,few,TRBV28,TGTGCCAGCAGTTTTCCTCCCGGGCGGTGGGGGGACAGCAACAATCAGCCCCAGCATTTT,CASSFPPGRWGDSNNQPQHF
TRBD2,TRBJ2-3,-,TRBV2,TGTGCCAGCAGTTCTGGGACTAACGCAGATACGCAGTATTTT,CASSSGTNADTQYF
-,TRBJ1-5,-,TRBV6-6,TGTGCCAGCAGTCAGGACAGCAGCAATCAGCCCCAGCATTTT,CASSQDSSNQPQHF
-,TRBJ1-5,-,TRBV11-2,TGTGCCAGCAGCGACACAGGGAATAGCAATCAGCCCCAGCATTTT,CASSDTGNSNQPQHF
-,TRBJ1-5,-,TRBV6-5,TGTGCCAGCAGTGTGGGCCAGCTTAGCAATCAGCCCCAGCATTTT,CASSVGQLSNQPQHF
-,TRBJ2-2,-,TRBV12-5,TGTGCTAGCGGGGGATCGATAAACGGGGAGCTGTTTTTT,CASGGSINGELFF
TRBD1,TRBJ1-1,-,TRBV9,TGTGCCAGCAGCGCAGGGGGCGCGAACACTGAAGCTTTCTTT,CASSAGGANTEAFF